The rows below give T cell receptor beta chains drawn from one sample of a study of breast tumors, draining lymph nodes, adjacent tissues. TCRdb re-derived calls from the multiplex PCR reads in MiXCR, one entry per CDR3 protein. The sample contains a few hundred thousand distinct CDR3 sequences, roughly a third of which appear only once. Material for sequencing was axillary lymph node tissue. The receptor set was obtained from a female donor with breast cancer. Some clones in this sample may be carry-over from other donors' samples. Both conserved end residues are part of each CDR3. A D gene is named only where the DNA matches it firmly. Size is stated for part of the rows, as once, few or many counts, or as a class when the clone is expanded.

len	d_gene	abundance	v_gene	j_gene	CDR3nt	CDR3aa
13	.	many	TRBV7-9	TRBJ1-5	TGTGCCAGCAGCTTAGGGGGGACCCAGCCCCAGCATTTT	CASSLGGTQPQHF
14	.	.	TRBV6-5	TRBJ1-5	TGTGCCAGCAGTCAGGCAGGGGGCAATCAGCCCCAGCATTTT	CASSQAGGNQPQHF
14	.	many	TRBV12-3/TRBV12-4	TRBJ1-6	TGTGCCAGCAGTTTTCCCGCAGAAGATTCACCCCTCCACTTT	CASSFPAEDSPLHF
12	.	many	TRBV6-5	TRBJ1-2	TGTGCCAGCAACCCTCCGGGAGGGCTGAACACCTTC	CASNPPGGLNTF
15	TRBD1	many	TRBV18	TRBJ1-2	TGTGCCAGCTCACCCGGACAGGGGGAAAACTATGGCTACACCTTC	CASSPGQGENYGYTF
14	.	.	TRBV6-2/TRBV6-3	TRBJ2-4	TGTGCCAGCAGTTTGGGGGGGCGGCAAAACATTCAGTACTTC	CASSLGGRQNIQYF
13	.	.	TRBV7-9	TRBJ2-2	TGTGCTAGCACCGGGAGAAGGCCCGGGGAGCTGTTTTTT	CASTGRRPGELFF
14	.	many	TRBV6-5	TRBJ2-2	TGTGCCAGCAGTCACGGGGGAAACACCGGGGAGCTGTTTTTT	CASSHGGNTGELFF
15	.	.	TRBV19	TRBJ2-1	TGTGCCAGTAGTATGGCTAGGGTCCAGGGTGGGGAGCAGTTCTTC	CASSMARVQGGEQFF
17	TRBD1	.	TRBV28	TRBJ1-5	TGTGCCAGCAGTCGAACCGGGACAGGGACTAGAAATCAGCCCCAGCATTTT	CASSRTGTGTRNQPQHF
15	.	.	TRBV4-3	TRBJ2-5	TGCGCCAGCAGCCAAGATCTTGGGGGTTCGGAGACCCAGTACTTC	CASSQDLGGSETQYF
13	TRBD1	.	TRBV2	TRBJ1-4	TGTGCCAGCAGTAGGGGGCTGGTTGAAAAACTGTTTTTT	CASSRGLVEKLFF
15	TRBD1	.	TRBV3-1	TRBJ1-2	TGTGCCAGCAGCCCCCCGACAGGGGGCGTCTATGGCTACACCTTC	CASSPPTGGVYGYTF
15	TRBD1	few	TRBV7-8	TRBJ1-2	TGTGCCAGCAGCTTAGCGAGGACAGGGGGCAATGGCTACCCCTTC	CASSLARTGGNGYPF
17	TRBD2	many	TRBV5-1	TRBJ2-1	TGCGCCAGCAGCCGTACTAGCGGGAGGGCTTCCTACAATGAGCAGTTCTTC	CASSRTSGRASYNEQFF
13	.	many	TRBV6-6	TRBJ1-5	TGTGCCAGCAGTTCCCATAGCAATCAGCCCCAGCATTTT	CASSSHSNQPQHF
15	TRBD1	many	TRBV19	TRBJ2-2	TGTGCCAGTCATTACGGACAGGGCAACACCGGGGAGCTGTTTTTT	CASHYGQGNTGELFF
16	TRBD2	many	TRBV5-1	TRBJ2-1	TGCGCCAGCAGCCCCCAAGGAGCGGGGGGTGGTAATGAGCAGTTCTTC	CASSPQGAGGGNEQFF
13	.	.	TRBV9	TRBJ2-7	TGTGCCAGCAGCCTAAGGGGCAGGGGTGAGCAGTACTTC	CASSLRGRGEQYF
14	.	many	TRBV11-3	TRBJ2-3	TGTGCCAGCAGCGTGGAGACAGTCACAGATACGCAGTATTTT	CASSVETVTDTQYF
18	TRBD1	.	TRBV18	TRBJ1-3	TGTGCCAGCTCACCTGCCATGACAGGGGGTGTCTCTGGAAACACCATATATTTT	CASSPAMTGGVSGNTIYF
14	.	many	TRBV2	TRBJ1-3	TGTGCCAGCAGTGCGGCCGTTTCTGGAAACACCATATATTTT	CASSAAVSGNTIYF